The 14 T cell receptor beta chains below were found in one sample sequenced in a study of CD4+ T cells in melanoma. TCRdb's table, derived via immunoSEQ multiplex PCR, lists solely in-frame clones and lacks some. This repertoire shows 7,000 or so clones, around 62% found once; its top ten account for about a fifth. What was sequenced was cells from a culture (not recorded whether cultured in vitro). Source of these receptors: a human donor with melanoma.

As DNA, the CDR3 is TGTGCCAGCAGTTCCCGCCTAGACAGGGTGACCTCGGGCACCGGGGAGCTGTTTTTT. Residues: CASSSRLDRVTSGTGELFF. V and J are TRBV28 and TRBJ2-2, with 7 bases fitting TRBD1. The CDR3 sequence is 19 residues long. Looked up from germline, CDR1 is MDHEN and CDR2 is SYDVKM. With V trimmed by 4 bases and J by 4 bases, 18 bases remained unmatched.

A single count supports this clone. V and J are TRBV6-6 and TRBJ1-6; TRBD1 is a possible D gene (5 bases). Per germline, CDR1 MNHNY and CDR2 SVGAGI (reference sequence). Trimming pared 0 bases from V and 11 bases from J, leaving 17 bases between. CDR3 length equals 16 residues. The CDR3 bases are TGTGCCAGCAGTTACTCGATTGAGCAGGGAAGGCCACCCCTCCACTTT. It codes for CASSYSIEQGRPPLHF.

This chain links TRBV11-3 with TRBJ1-3; D gene unclear. Germline CDR1 SGHNT, CDR2 YENEEA. This CDR3 comprises 13 residues. Deletions cut 4 bases from V and 4 bases from J, with 8 bases between. CDR3 nucleotide sequence: TGTGCCAGCAGCTCAGAGGACGGAAACACCATATATTTT. Translation: CASSSEDGNTIYF.

The rearrangement joins TRBV6-5 to TRBJ1-1, with D maybe TRBD1 (6 bases). Germline V gene lookup returns CDR1 MNHEY and CDR2 SVGAGI. The CDR3 has 13 residues. V was clipped by 8 bases and J by 4 bases, with 14 bases between them. The CDR3 sequence: CASEKGGSTEAFF. CDR3 in DNA: TGTGCCAGCGAAAAAGGGGGAAGCACTGAAGCTTTCTTT.

The rearrangement links TRBV2 to TRBJ1-2; 11 bases fit TRBD1. This CDR3 comprises 12 residues. CDR1 and CDR2 from the germline V gene are SNHLY and FYNNEI. Germline trimming cut 8 bases from V and 7 bases from J; bases unmatched to any gene: 3. This CDR3 reads CASADRGPGYTF. Here the CDR3 DNA reads TGTGCCAGCGCGGACAGGGGGCCTGGCTACACCTTC. Full variable domain (rest looked up from reference TRBV2 and TRBJ1-2): EPEVTQTPSHQVTQMGQEVILRCVPISNHLYFYWYRQILGQKVEFLVSFYNNEISEKSEIFDDQFSVERPDGSNFTLKIRSTKLEDSAMYFCASADRGPGYTFGSGTRLTVV.

V usage is TRBV6-6 and J usage is TRBJ2-7; D may be TRBD2 (6 bases). V gave up 0 bases and J gave up 7 bases, with 16 bases separating them. The V gene's germline CDR1 is MNHNY and CDR2 SVGAGI (reference sequence). CDR3 length: 15 amino acids. CDR3 in DNA: TGTGCCAGCAGTTACTCGAGTTCGGGAGTCATGGAGCAGTACTTC. Its translation: CASSYSSSGVMEQYF.

CDR3 loop: CASSEAQGAWETQYF. The CDR3 DNA reads TGTGCCAGCAGTGAAGCCCAGGGGGCATGGGAGACCCAGTACTTC. The chain employs TRBV6-1 and TRBJ2-5; 8 bases are shared with TRBD1. This CDR3 is built from 15 residues. J gave up 5 bases and V 0 bases, and 5 bases lay outside the gene matches. Germline V lookup: CDR1 MNHNS, CDR2 SASEGT.

This clone was seen a few times. The rearrangement joins TRBV14 to TRBJ2-7; D unclear. Germline V gene sequence: CDR1 SGHDN, CDR2 FVKESK. The length of the CDR3 is 13 residues. The V end lost 4 bases, the J end lost 6 bases, and 13 bases lay between the germline ends. In nucleotides, the CDR3 is TGTGCCAGCAGCCCGACCAGACTGTCCGAGCAGTACTTC. As protein: CASSPTRLSEQYF. Looking up the rest from reference TRBV14 and TRBJ2-7 gives the full variable domain: EAGVTQFPSHSVIEKGQTVTLRCDPISGHDNLYWYRRVMGKEIKFLLHFVKESKQDESGMPNNRFLAERTGGTYSTLKVQPAELEDSGVYFCASSPTRLSEQYFGPGTRLTVT.

The chain is built from TRBV10-2 and TRBJ1-2; tentatively, D is TRBD1 (6 bases). The CDR3 runs 12 residues. V was clipped by 7 bases and J by 7 bases, with 13 bases between them. The germline CDR1 and CDR2 sequences are WSHSY and SAAADI. In nucleotides, the CDR3 is TGCGCCAGCACCGAAGGGACACTTGGCTACACCTTC. Its protein is CASTEGTLGYTF.

CDR3 sequence: CASSSARQGGYAYEQYF. The CDR3 region has the DNA TGTGCCAGCAGTTCAGCCCGCCAGGGTGGTTATGCATACGAGCAGTACTTC. This rearrangement joins TRBV27 to TRBJ2-7; tentative D call: TRBD1 (5 bases). CDR1 and CDR2 (germline): MNHEY, SMNVEV (reference sequence). CDR3 length: 17 amino acids. V dropped 4 bases and J dropped 4 bases, with 23 bases sitting between them.

By frequency in the sample, this clone is medium-sized. This chain uses TRBV4-1 with TRBJ1-1, with D hard to call. This CDR3 comprises 13 residues. Germline CDR1 MGHRA, CDR2 YSYEKL. The germline V and J ends were trimmed by 0 bases and 6 bases, with 8 bases remaining between them. CDR3 DNA sequence: TGCGCCAGCAGCCAAGAAGGCCGGGCTGAAGCTTTCTTT. Protein sequence: CASSQEGRAEAFF.

By share, this clone ranks as large. The chain joins TRBV2 to TRBJ1-4; D unclear. Trimming stripped 4 bases from V and 0 bases from J, with 9 bases between. Per the germline V gene, CDR1 is SNHLY and CDR2 is FYNNEI. There are 15 residues in the CDR3. This CDR3 is CASSGFAATNEKLFF. Written as DNA, the CDR3 is TGTGCCAGCAGTGGGTTTGCCGCAACTAATGAAAAACTGTTTTTT. Full variable domain (rest looked up from reference TRBV2 and TRBJ1-4): EPEVTQTPSHQVTQMGQEVILRCVPISNHLYFYWYRQILGQKVEFLVSFYNNEISEKSEIFDDQFSVERPDGSNFTLKIRSTKLEDSAMYFCASSGFAATNEKLFFGSGTQLSVL.

The CDR3 loop reads CSAIAMGTHYGYTF. The CDR3 DNA reads TGCAGCGCCATAGCCATGGGGACGCACTATGGCTACACCTTC. The rearrangement uses TRBV29-1 and TRBJ1-2, with D possibly TRBD1 on 5 matching bases. The germline V gene encodes CDR1 SQVTM and CDR2 ANQGSEA. The CDR3 sequence is 14 residues long. Deletions cut 7 bases from V and 3 bases from J, with 18 bases between.

CDR3 in amino acids: CASSPYSSSGNTIYF. The CDR3 DNA follows: TGCGCCAGCAGCCCGTACTCAAGCTCTGGAAACACCATATATTTT. This chain joins TRBV5-1 and TRBJ1-3; D gene unclear. The CDR3 consists of 15 residues. Germline CDR1 and CDR2: SGHRS and YFSETQ. Trimming stripped 4 bases from V and 0 bases from J, with 11 bases between.